A single sample gave rise to the 20 T cell receptor beta chains below, sequenced in a study of shared clonotypes between healthy human individuals. Sequencing was performed with immunoSEQ multiplex PCR; in TCRdb, only in-frame clones are kept and a portion is missing. The sample consists of 2 million to 2.5 million clones, about 95% of them appearing once. Positive CCR7 selection of CD45RO-negative cells yielded the naive CD8 cells, and terminally differentiated effector memory CD45RA+ cells were excluded. Specimen: naive CD8+ T cells sorted from blood. All receptors come from a man younger than 30 in good health.

On this clone: In the same sample, other DNA sequences code for this CDR3. The chain links TRBV19 to TRBJ2-3; no firm D call. This CDR3 is built from 10 residues. Germline V gene sequence: CDR1 LNHDA, CDR2 SQIVND (reference sequence). The V end lost 9 bases, the J end lost 6 bases, and 7 bases lay between the germline ends. The CDR3 region is CASLGDTQYF. DNA of the CDR3: TGTGCCAGCCTAGGGGATACGCAGTATTTT.

V and J are TRBV30 and TRBJ2-7; 11 nucleotides agree with TRBD1. The V gene's germline CDR1 is GTSNPN and CDR2 SVGIG (reference sequence). The CDR3 consists of 16 residues. J lost 4 bases, V lost 0 bases, and 8 bases had no gene match. The CDR3 loop is CAWSVTDRGPEYEQYF. CDR3 sequence (DNA): TGTGCCTGGAGTGTAACGGACAGGGGGCCGGAGTACGAGCAGTACTTC.

V is TRBV19 and J is TRBJ2-2; TRBD2 matches 13 bases. The V segment lost 5 bases and the J segment 8 bases; nucleotides outside the gene matches: 5. CDR1 LNHDA and CDR2 SQIVND come from the germline V gene (reference sequence). The CDR3 sequence is 15 residues long. The CDR3 protein is CASSPWTSGSGELFF. CDR3 nucleotide sequence: TGTGCCAGTAGTCCCTGGACTAGCGGGAGTGGGGAGCTGTTTTTT.

The V call is TRBV19, the J call TRBJ2-7; 7 bases line up with TRBD1. The V gene end was trimmed by 11 bases and the J gene end by 5 bases; junction bases not matched to a gene: 6. The CDR3 sequence is 11 residues long. Germline-derived CDR1 and CDR2 are LNHDA and SQIVND (reference sequence). The CDR3 DNA reads TGTGCCTCGACCCAGGGGGACGAGCAGTACTTC. Protein product: CASTQGDEQYF.

The chain recombines TRBV5-8 with TRBJ1-1; tentative D call: TRBD1 (6 bases). The CDR3 is 17 residues long. The germline CDR1 and CDR2 sequences are SGHTS and YDEGEE. Trimming took off 3 bases at V and 4 bases at J, with 22 bases between the two ends. CDR3 DNA: TGTGCCAGCAGCTCCTCATCCTCCGGGACAATCGGCACTGAAGCTTTCTTT. Protein: CASSSSSSGTIGTEAFF.

V gene TRBV13 combines with J gene TRBJ2-3; TRBD2 is a possible D gene (5 bases). Trimming stripped 2 bases from V and 14 bases from J, with 11 bases between. The CDR3 is made up of 11 amino acids. CDR1 is PRHDT and CDR2 is FYEKMQ in the germline V gene (reference sequence). CDR3 protein: CASSLMDSPYF. As DNA, the CDR3 is TGTGCCAGCAGCTTAATGGACTCACCGTATTTT.

The rearrangement links TRBV29-1 to TRBJ1-3; possibly TRBD1 for D (6 bases). This CDR3 spans 13 amino acids. CDR1 SQVTM and CDR2 ANQGSEA come from the germline V gene. The V end was cut by 7 bases, the J end by 4 bases, with 14 bases between. The CDR3 here is CSAKAGDGNTIYF. As DNA, the CDR3 is TGCAGCGCTAAGGCAGGGGACGGAAACACCATATATTTT.

The V and J genes are TRBV5-6 and TRBJ1-2; D call uncertain. Trimming stripped 1 base from V and 5 bases from J, with 12 bases between. The length of the CDR3 is 14 residues. Germline-derived CDR1 and CDR2 are SGHDT and YYEEEE. The DNA of the CDR3 is TGTGCCAGCAGCTTGTCCCAAAGTGGTTATGGCTACACCTTC. As protein: CASSLSQSGYGYTF.

Of note for this clone: Sequence at one end of the junction differs from germline and may be a read error. In DNA, the CDR3 is TGTGCCAGCAGCCAAGATAGGAGGGGATATAATGAGAAACTGTTTTTT. This codes for CASSQDRRGYNEKLFF. This rearrangement joins TRBV14 to TRBJ1-4, with D possibly matching TRBD1 (5 bases). From germline, CDR1 is SGHDN and CDR2 FVKESK. The CDR3 runs 16 residues.

This clone was detected once. The genes are TRBV25-1 and TRBJ2-1; D remains unclear. Germline V lookup: CDR1 MGHDK, CDR2 SYGVNS. This CDR3 comprises 17 residues. V shed 0 bases and J shed 5 bases, with 17 bases lying between them. As DNA, the CDR3 is TGTGCCAGCAGTGAATATGATGGCAGTCGTACAAACAATGAGCAGTTCTTC. It codes for CASSEYDGSRTNNEQFF.

The V gene is TRBV6-1, the J gene TRBJ1-1; 7 bases align to TRBD1. The CDR3 runs to 13 residues. Germline CDR1 and CDR2: MNHNS and SASEGT. Unmatched junction bases numbered 5, after V lost 10 bases and J lost 0 bases. The CDR3 here is CATGGGMNTEAFF. The CDR3 DNA reads TGTGCCACAGGGGGGGGGATGAACACTGAAGCTTTCTTT.

The chain employs TRBV11-3 and TRBJ2-2; D might be TRBD1 or TRBD2, each matching 6 bases. The CDR3 consists of 15 residues. Germline CDR1 SGHNT, CDR2 YENEEA. V was cut by 5 bases and J by 6 bases, with 16 bases left in between. Here the CDR3 DNA reads TGTGCCAGCAGCCCCGGGGGCGTAGAGGCCGGGGAGCTGTTTTTT. Protein: CASSPGGVEAGELFF.

The chain uses TRBV9 and TRBJ2-1; 9 nucleotides line up with TRBD1. The CDR3 length is 13 residues. From germline, CDR1 is SGDLS and CDR2 YYNGEE. V shed 3 bases and J 9 bases; nucleotides not matched to a gene: 4. CDR3 in amino acids: CASSDRGQGEQFF. CDR3 nucleotides: TGTGCCAGCAGCGACAGGGGGCAAGGTGAGCAGTTCTTC.

The chain combines TRBV28 with TRBJ1-2; D is possibly TRBD1 (5 bases). The germline V gene has CDR1 MDHEN and CDR2 SYDVKM. The CDR3 consists of 15 residues. The V gene lost 4 bases and the J gene lost 6 bases, with 18 bases spanning the gap. The CDR3 reads CASSSTTEGPHGYTF. As DNA, the CDR3 is TGTGCCAGCAGTTCCACTACAGAGGGGCCTCATGGCTACACCTTC.

This rearrangement joins TRBV10-3 to TRBJ1-6, with 7 bases aligning to TRBD1. The ends lost 6 bases at V and 8 bases at J; junction bases unmatched: 10. Per germline, CDR1 ENHRY and CDR2 SYGVKD. The CDR3 sequence is 15 residues long. CDR3 nucleotides: TGTGCCATCAGAGACACAGGGGCCGCAGATTCACCCCTCCACTTT. Protein: CAIRDTGAADSPLHF.

The rearrangement uses TRBV19 and TRBJ2-3, with a weak D call TRBD2 (6 bases). CDR1 LNHDA and CDR2 SQIVND come from the germline V gene (reference sequence). V was cut by 6 bases and J by 2 bases, with 18 bases left in between. The CDR3 sequence is 16 residues long. The DNA for the CDR3 is TGTGCCAGTAGGTCCATGGCCTGGGGGGACACAGATACGCAGTATTTT. Translating it yields CASRSMAWGDTDTQYF.

The chain employs TRBV19 and TRBJ2-3; D perhaps matches TRBD2 (6 bases). This CDR3 comprises 17 residues. V was clipped by 0 bases and J by 3 bases, with 16 bases between them. CDR1 is LNHDA, CDR2 SQIVND, per germline (reference sequence). The CDR3 DNA sequence: TGTGCCAGTAGTATAGATCTTGAGGGAGGCCTAACAGATACGCAGTATTTT. Amino acid sequence: CASSIDLEGGLTDTQYF.

The chain employs TRBV5-1 and TRBJ2-3; 10 bases are a match to TRBD2. The germline CDR1 and CDR2 sequences are SGHRS and YFSETQ. The CDR3 consists of 17 residues. Germline trimming cut 0 bases from V and 3 bases from J; bases unmatched to any gene: 7. The CDR3 DNA follows: TGCGCCAGCAGCTTGGGCACCAGCGGGAGGGATACAGATACGCAGTATTTT. This codes for CASSLGTSGRDTDTQYF.

This rearrangement joins TRBV5-6 to TRBJ2-7; no clear D gene. CDR1 is SGHDT, CDR2 YYEEEE, per germline. V was cut by 0 bases and J by 2 bases, with 9 bases left in between. There are 14 residues in the CDR3. The CDR3 DNA sequence: TGTGCCAGCAGCTTGGGGTTAGGAACCTACGAGCAGTACTTC. Encoded protein: CASSLGLGTYEQYF.

CDR3 residues: CASSQVSGWETQYF. The CDR3 coding sequence is TGCGCCAGCAGCCAAGTTTCCGGGTGGGAGACCCAGTACTTC. The chain employs TRBV4-1 and TRBJ2-5; D not certain. CDR1 MGHRA and CDR2 YSYEKL come from the germline V gene. The CDR3 is made up of 14 amino acids. The germline V and J ends were trimmed by 1 base and 5 bases, with 11 bases remaining between them.